This T cell receptor beta chain was sequenced for a study of shared clonotypes between healthy human individuals. General observations from the study: Richness estimates generally favored naive over memory subsets.

Between the trimmed V and J ends, which lost 1 base and 1 base, there was a span of 11 bases. The CDR3 runs to 15 residues. Germline CDR1 and CDR2: SGHVS and FQNEAQ. The table lists this clone with a count of one. Its antigen is as yet unknown. Several immunoSEQ 96-well plates shared each subset's DNA, each plate a replicate. Sequencing was performed with immunoSEQ multiplex PCR; in TCRdb, only in-frame clones are kept and a portion is missing. The sample has about 1.5 million clones, approximately 98% seen once. V usage is TRBV7-8 and J usage is TRBJ2-7; perhaps TRBD1 as D (5 bases). Sequences were obtained from naive CD4+ T cells sorted from blood. As for subset: CD45RA+ positively selected. The clonotype originates from a man aged 25 to 40 in good health. The CDR3, as DNA: TGTGCCAGCAGCTTAGAGGCAGGGAAATCCTACGAGCAGTACTTC. This translates into CASSLEAGKSYEQYF.